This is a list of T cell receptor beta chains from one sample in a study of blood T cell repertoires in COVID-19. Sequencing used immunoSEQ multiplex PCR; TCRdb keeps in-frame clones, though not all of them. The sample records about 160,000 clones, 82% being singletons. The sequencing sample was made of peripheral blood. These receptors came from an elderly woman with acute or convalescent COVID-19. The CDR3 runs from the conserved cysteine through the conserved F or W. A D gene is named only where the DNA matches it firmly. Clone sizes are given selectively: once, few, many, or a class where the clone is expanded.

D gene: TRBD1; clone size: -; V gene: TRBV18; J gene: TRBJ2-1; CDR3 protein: CASSPPSGDSSYNEQFF; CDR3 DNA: TGTGCCAGCTCACCACCTTCAGGGGACAGTTCCTACAATGAGCAGTTCTTC
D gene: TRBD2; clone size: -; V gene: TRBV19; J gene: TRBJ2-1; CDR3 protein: CASSMLAGSYNEQFF; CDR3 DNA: TGTGCCAGTAGTATGTTAGCGGGATCCTACAATGAGCAGTTCTTC
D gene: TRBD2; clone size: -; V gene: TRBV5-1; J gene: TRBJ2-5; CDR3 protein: CASSSGTSGETQYF; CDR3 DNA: TGCGCCAGCAGCTCCGGGACTAGCGGAGAGACCCAGTACTTC
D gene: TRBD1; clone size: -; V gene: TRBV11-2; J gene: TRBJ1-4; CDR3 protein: CASSKGAVTSEKLFF; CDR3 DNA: TGTGCCAGCAGCAAGGGGGCAGTTACGTCTGAAAAACTGTTTTTT
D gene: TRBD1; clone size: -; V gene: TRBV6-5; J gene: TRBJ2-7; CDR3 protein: CASSYSAGGNYEQYF; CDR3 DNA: TGTGCCAGCAGTTACTCGGCAGGGGGCAACTACGAGCAGTACTTC
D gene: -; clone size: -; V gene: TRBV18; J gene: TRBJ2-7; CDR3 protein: CASSPDFYEQYF; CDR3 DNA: TGTGCCAGCTCACCAGACTTCTACGAGCAGTACTTC
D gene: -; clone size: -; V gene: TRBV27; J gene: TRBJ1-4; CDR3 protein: CASSSRGLPTNEKLFF; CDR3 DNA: TGTGCCAGCAGTTCCCGGGGGTTACCAACTAATGAAAAACTGTTTTTT
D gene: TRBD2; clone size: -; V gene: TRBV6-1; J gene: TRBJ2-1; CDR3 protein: CASNEAGEARNEQFF; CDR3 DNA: TGTGCCAGCAATGAAGCGGGAGAGGCGCGCAATGAGCAGTTCTTC
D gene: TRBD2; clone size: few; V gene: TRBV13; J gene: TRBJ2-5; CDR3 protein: CASSPYSGRRETQYF; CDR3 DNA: TGTGCCAGCAGCCCCTATAGCGGGAGGCGGGAGACCCAGTACTTC
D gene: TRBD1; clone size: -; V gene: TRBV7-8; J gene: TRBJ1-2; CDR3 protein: CASSLPTGTVQGYTF; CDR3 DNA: TGTGCCAGCAGCTTACCTACCGGGACAGTACAAGGCTACACCTTC
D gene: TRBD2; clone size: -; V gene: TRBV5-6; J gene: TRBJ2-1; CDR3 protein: CASSYGLAGGPGNEQFF; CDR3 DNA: TGTGCCAGCAGCTATGGACTAGCGGGAGGGCCGGGCAATGAGCAGTTCTTC